These 4 T cell receptor beta chains came from one sample sequenced in a study of blood T cell repertoires in COVID-19. Some clones are missing from TCRdb's copy, which holds only in-frame ones; the method was immunoSEQ multiplex PCR. This sample has approximately 220,000 clones, with 75% to 90% found just once. The sequenced material came from PBMCs or T cells enriched from blood (not recorded which). The receptors derive from a man between 25 and 39 years old who had recovered from COVID-19.

The V call is TRBV5-4, the J call TRBJ2-4, with TRBD1 as a possible D gene (6 bases). With 3 bases removed from V and 7 bases from J, the gap between germline ends came to 17 bases. The CDR3 runs to 15 residues. The germline V gene has CDR1 SGHNT and CDR2 YYREEE (reference sequence). CDR3 residues: CASSSSQGSSNIQYF. CDR3 in DNA: TGTGCCAGCAGCTCCTCCCAGGGGTCATCGAACATTCAGTACTTC.

V is TRBV6-5 and J is TRBJ1-6, with TRBD1 identical over 8 bases. CDR1 is MNHEY, CDR2 SVGAGI, per germline. The CDR3 runs to 15 residues. V was clipped by 7 bases and J by 0 bases; unmatched bases: 2. CDR3 bases: TGTGCCAGCACAACAGGGGGCTCCTATAATTCACCCCTCCACTTT. Its protein is CASTTGGSYNSPLHF.

This chain connects TRBV2 to TRBJ2-5; 7 bases agree with TRBD1. Trimming cost V 6 bases and J 1 base; bases outside gene matches: 11. CDR1 is SNHLY and CDR2 is FYNNEI in the germline V gene. There are 16 residues in the CDR3. CDR3 amino acids: CASRQDRQGPQETQYF. The CDR3 nucleotides are TGTGCCAGCAGGCAAGACCGACAGGGCCCCCAAGAGACCCAGTACTTC. The full variable domain, with the rest looked up from reference TRBV2 and TRBJ2-5, is EPEVTQTPSHQVTQMGQEVILRCVPISNHLYFYWYRQILGQKVEFLVSFYNNEISEKSEIFDDQFSVERPDGSNFTLKIRSTKLEDSAMYFCASRQDRQGPQETQYFGPGTRLLVL.

Turning to this clone: Other DNA sequences within the sample encode an identical CDR3. This chain uses TRBV7-9 with TRBJ2-3; perhaps TRBD1 as D (6 bases). Per germline, CDR1 SEHNR and CDR2 FQNEAQ (reference sequence). The CDR3 runs to 14 residues. Between the trimmed V and J ends, which lost 1 base and 1 base, there was a span of 6 bases. As DNA, the CDR3 is TGTGCCAGCAGCTTAGGGACAGGCACAGATACGCAGTATTTT. The encoded protein is CASSLGTGTDTQYF.